This record looks at one T cell receptor (beta chain) sequence and its context. Its antigen is as yet unknown. Only in-frame clones appear in the TCRdb table, and some are missing; sequencing was by immunoSEQ multiplex PCR. The sample lists 90,000 to 100,000 clones, over 75% occurring once. The data originate from a study of cytomegalovirus exposure and HLA in healthy donors. General study results and limits: The study flagged some 170 TCR beta chains as cytomegalovirus-associated. For cytomegalovirus status, the classifier reportedly gave diagnoses with high specificity and sensitivity. Confirmation was obtained in vitro that a few CMV-associated chains are specific for CMV antigens.

The donors formed part of the approximately 120-subject validation cohort, distinct from the approximately 670-subject first cohort. Germline V CDR1 and CDR2: SEHNR, FQNEAQ (reference sequence). The CDR3 loop spans 17 amino acids. J gave up 0 bases and V 2 bases, and 6 bases lay outside the gene matches. Sequenced input: PBMCs. The gene calls are TRBV7-9 and TRBJ2-1; 8 bases line up with TRBD2. The TCR was taken from a man between 18 and 35 years old in good health and CMV-seropositive. The CDR3 DNA reads as TGTGCCAGCAGCTTAACTAGCGGTACGAGCTCCTACAATGAGCAGTTCTTC. Its translation: CASSLTSGTSSYNEQFF.